One sample yielded the 4 T cell receptor beta chains listed below, sequenced in a study of T cells in Graves' hyperthyroidism and ophthalmopathy. Using RNA transcripts as the source, TCR beta CDR3 regions were amplified. HTBI primers drove first-round RT-PCR of the TCR CDR3. One entry per CDR3 protein, called by TCRdb with MiXCR from the multiplex PCR reads. Of 490,000 or so distinct CDR3 sequences listed, 40% to 50% are singletons. Material for sequencing was peripheral blood or thyroid tissue (not recorded which). These receptors were collected from an adult woman with Graves' disease, either hyperthyroidism or ophthalmopathy (not recorded which).

The V call is TRBV29-1, the J call TRBJ2-5; TRBD2 aligns across 11 bases. The CDR3 spans 16 residues. CDR1 SQVTM and CDR2 ANQGSEA come from the germline V gene. V dropped 6 bases and J dropped 3; count of bases not matched to a gene: 12. The CDR3 bases are TGCAGCGTCGTTTTCGGGACTAGCGGCAGAAAAGAGACCCAGTACTTC. Its protein is CSVVFGTSGRKETQYF.

The chain combines TRBV12-3 or TRBV12-4 with TRBJ1-2; D is ambiguous. The CDR3 is 14 residues long. V lost 3 bases, J lost 7 bases, and 15 bases lay in between. The DNA for the CDR3 is TGTGCCAGCAGTTTTAGTGGGCCATACCTTGGCTACACCTTC. Translating it yields CASSFSGPYLGYTF.

J is TRBJ2-3 and V is TRBV24-1, with a weak D call TRBD1 (6 bases). Germline CDR1 KGHDR, CDR2 SFDVKD. Trimming cost V 0 bases and J 4 bases, with 13 bases left between them. The CDR3 is 16 amino acids. CDR3 in amino acids: CATSDLRQGSADTQYF. As DNA, the CDR3 is TGTGCCACCAGTGATTTGCGGCAGGGGAGCGCAGATACGCAGTATTTT.

This clonotype was recorded many times. The chain employs TRBV9 and TRBJ1-5; no definite D call. Germline V lookup: CDR1 SGDLS, CDR2 YYNGEE. This CDR3 is 15 amino acids long. With 0 bases removed from V and 0 bases from J, the gap between germline ends came to 7 bases. In nucleotides, the CDR3 is TGTGCCAGCAGCGTAGCGGGCAATAGCAATCAGCCCCAGCATTTT. Its translation is CASSVAGNSNQPQHF.